A single sample gave rise to the 20 T cell receptor beta chains below, sequenced in a study of T cells after posttransplantation cyclophosphamide. Method: immunoSEQ multiplex PCR; TCRdb's copy keeps in-frame clones and lacks some. The sample is made up of about 38,000 clones, none counted only once. The sample taken for sequencing was PBMCs. These receptors originate from a man between 50 and 59 years old in good health, CMV-negative, and a related stem cell transplant donor.

There are many counts of this clone. This chain joins TRBV14 and TRBJ2-5; 10 nucleotides match TRBD2. The trim removed 0 bases at V and 14 bases at J, leaving 6 bases unmatched. The CDR3 has 13 residues. Germline CDR1 reads SGHDN; CDR2 reads FVKESK. CDR3 coding DNA: TGTGCCAGCAGCCAAGATCAAGCGGGAGGGTCTTACTTC. The encoded protein is CASSQDQAGGSYF.

This clone was observed many times. The CDR3 DNA sequence: TGTGCCAGTAGTATTGCACAGGGAATGATGAACACTGAAGCTTTCTTT. Translated: CASSIAQGMMNTEAFF. J is TRBJ1-1 and V is TRBV19, with a tentative D call TRBD1 (6 bases). Germline CDR1 LNHDA, CDR2 SQIVND (reference sequence). The CDR3 covers 16 residues. V gave up 3 bases and J gave up 0 bases, with 14 bases separating them.

This clone occurred many times. V gene TRBV10-3 combines with J gene TRBJ2-7, with TRBD2 matching 12 bases. The junction had 5 bases not matched to a gene; V was cut back by 3 bases and J by 2 bases. This CDR3 spans 16 amino acids. Germline V gene data show CDR1 as ENHRY and CDR2 as SYGVKD. This CDR3 reads CAISELAGGSTYEQYF. The CDR3 nucleotides are TGTGCCATCAGTGAACTAGCGGGAGGATCCACCTACGAGCAGTACTTC.

This clone was recorded at least ten times. The rearrangement uses TRBV18 and TRBJ1-1; 8 nucleotides match TRBD1. CDR3 size: 14 residues. The junction had 8 bases not matched to a gene; V was cut back by 3 bases and J by 8 bases. Germline CDR1 is KGHSH and CDR2 is LQKENI. This CDR3 is CASSPGTGGDEAFF. Here the CDR3 DNA reads TGTGCCAGCTCACCGGGTACAGGGGGTGACGAAGCTTTCTTT.

This clone has more than one count but fewer than ten. This chain connects TRBV10-3 to TRBJ2-5; 9 bases line up with TRBD1. The J call is in doubt because the DNA end fits TRBJ2-7 better. Germline V lookup: CDR1 ENHRY, CDR2 SYGVKD. This CDR3 contains 15 residues. In nucleotides, the CDR3 is TGTGCCATCAGTGACGCCCGGGACAGGGTCTACGAGCAGTACTTC. This sequence encodes CAISDARDRVYEQYF.

This clone was found many times. This chain uses TRBV7-5 with TRBJ2-7; TRBD2, as called in the table, went unchecked against the DNA. TRBV7-5 is shown as a pseudogene. The CDR3 is 16 residues long. The CDR3 nucleotides read TGTGCCAGAAGTCACCGCCCAGCCGTCGCCCTAGGTGAGCAGTACTTC. Protein product: CARSHRPAVALGEQYF.

This clone appeared many times. This rearrangement joins TRBV19 to TRBJ1-2; TRBD1 agrees at 7 bases. V lost 3 bases and J lost 8; bases outside the gene matches: 6. Germline CDR1 and CDR2: LNHDA and SQIVND (reference sequence). The CDR3 loop spans 13 amino acids. CDR3 amino acids: CASSIRQGEGYTF. The DNA for the CDR3 is TGTGCCAGTAGTATTAGACAGGGTGAAGGCTACACCTTC. Complete variable domain (other parts from reference TRBV19 and TRBJ1-2): DGGITQSPKYLFRKEGQNVTLSCEQNLNHDAMYWYRQDPGQGLRLIYYSQIVNDFQKGDIAEGYSVSREKKESFPLTVTSAQKNPTAFYLCASSIRQGEGYTFGSGTRLTVV.

This clone showed up many times. The chain has TRBV15 and TRBJ2-3; D call uncertain. Per the germline V gene, CDR1 is LNHNV and CDR2 is YYDKDF (reference sequence). This CDR3 comprises 14 residues. V dropped 0 bases and J dropped 5 bases, with 9 bases sitting between them. CDR3 sequence reads: CATSRDRRRDTQYF. Here the CDR3 DNA reads TGTGCCACCAGCAGAGATCGGCGGAGAGATACGCAGTATTTT.

At least ten counts were recorded for this clone. The chain recombines TRBV18 with TRBJ2-2; 7 nucleotides align to TRBD2. Per germline, CDR1 KGHSH and CDR2 LQKENI. The CDR3 has 17 residues. V dropped 6 bases and J dropped 2; count of bases not matched to a gene: 12. The CDR3 sequence: CASSPFAGADNTGELFF. DNA of the CDR3: TGTGCCAGCTCTCCTTTCGCGGGAGCTGACAACACCGGGGAGCTGTTTTTT.

This chain uses TRBV27 with TRBJ2-7, with D unresolved. Germline loops: CDR1 MNHEY, CDR2 SMNVEV (reference sequence). This CDR3 has 15 residues. Trimming stripped 5 bases from V and 3 bases from J, with 17 bases between. In DNA form, the CDR3 reads TGTGCCAGCAGTCCCCTACGTAACGATTTCTACGAGCAGTACTTC. Its protein is CASSPLRNDFYEQYF.

Many counts were recorded for this clone. The J gene is TRBJ2-7, the V gene TRBV5-6; D may be TRBD1 (7 bases). CDR1 and CDR2 from the germline V gene are SGHDT and YYEEEE. V was pared by 0 bases and J by 4 bases, with 11 bases between. The CDR3 has 14 amino acids. CDR3 amino acids: CASSLATGRYEQYF. CDR3 coding DNA: TGTGCCAGCAGCTTGGCGACAGGGAGGTACGAGCAGTACTTC.

This clone was counted at least ten times. This chain joins TRBV5-1 and TRBJ2-2; D may be TRBD2 (5 bases). Germline loops: CDR1 SGHRS, CDR2 YFSETQ. The CDR3 has 15 residues. V shed 3 bases and J shed 5 bases, with 14 bases lying between them. CDR3 DNA sequence: TGCGCCAGCAGCTCCCAGCGGAGTCGGACCGGGGAGCTGTTTTTT. It encodes CASSSQRSRTGELFF.

This clone has at least ten counts. The chain has TRBV29-1 and TRBJ1-1; the D is unclear. The germline V gene has CDR1 SQVTM and CDR2 ANQGSEA. The CDR3 runs to 13 residues. The germline V and J ends were trimmed by 7 bases and 0 bases, with 12 bases remaining between them. Written as DNA, the CDR3 is TGCAGCGCCCGTCGGGAACTGAACACTGAAGCTTTCTTT. It translates to CSARRELNTEAFF.

This clone was recorded at least ten times. The chain employs TRBV5-1 and TRBJ1-2, with D possibly matching TRBD1 (6 bases). Germline V gene data show CDR1 as SGHRS and CDR2 as YFSETQ. Trimming pared 4 bases from V and 8 bases from J, leaving 15 bases between. This CDR3 contains 13 residues. The CDR3 spells CASSLPGDGGYTF. For the CDR3, the DNA is TGCGCCAGCAGCCTACCAGGGGATGGGGGCTACACCTTC.

This clone was seen repeatedly, ten times or more. The chain combines TRBV7-6 with TRBJ1-2, with D possibly TRBD1 on 5 matching bases. Germline V gene lookup returns CDR1 SGHVS and CDR2 FNYEAQ. V was pared by 4 bases and J by 8 bases, with 17 bases between. This CDR3 spans 14 amino acids. The CDR3 spells CASSSTQGQDGYTF. The CDR3, as DNA: TGTGCCAGCAGCTCCACCCAGGGTCAGGACGGCTACACCTTC.

This clone has at least ten counts. The V gene is TRBV11-2, the J gene TRBJ2-3; TRBD2 matches 10 bases. This CDR3 has 16 amino acids. Germline CDR1 reads SGHAT; CDR2 reads FQNNGV. J gave up 4 bases and V 5 bases, and 9 bases lay outside the gene matches. The CDR3 here is CASSQGAGGGADTQYF. The CDR3 DNA sequence: TGTGCCAGCAGCCAGGGAGCGGGAGGGGGCGCAGATACGCAGTATTTT. Using reference TRBV11-2 and TRBJ2-3 for the parts outside the CDR3, the full variable domain is EAGVAQSPRYKIIEKRQSVAFWCNPISGHATLYWYQQILGQGPKLLIQFQNNGVVDDSQLPKDRFSAERLKGVDSTLKIQPAKLEDSAVYLCASSQGAGGGADTQYFGPGTRLTVL.

This clone came up many times. The CDR3 DNA sequence: TGTGCCAGCAGTTACTTTGACAGGGCTGATGGCTACACCTTC. Its protein is CASSYFDRADGYTF. V gene TRBV6-5 combines with J gene TRBJ1-2; 7 nucleotides line up with TRBD1. Germline lookup yields CDR1 MNHEY and CDR2 SVGAGI. J gave up 6 bases and V 1 base, and 5 bases lay outside the gene matches. This CDR3 has 14 residues.

This clone was found many times. V usage is TRBV4-1 and J usage is TRBJ2-2; a possible D gene is TRBD2 (5 bases). CDR1 and CDR2 (germline): MGHRA, YSYEKL. The CDR3 is 15 amino acids. V lost 6 bases and J lost 0, with 11 bases in between. DNA for the CDR3: TGCGCCAGCAGTTATGGACTGACGAACACCGGGGAGCTGTTTTTT. Amino acid sequence: CASSYGLTNTGELFF.

This clone was seen at least ten times. V gene TRBV29-1 combines with J gene TRBJ2-7, with D perhaps TRBD1 (6 bases). The CDR3 is made up of 13 amino acids. CDR1 and CDR2 (germline): SQVTM, ANQGSEA. With 4 bases removed from V and 6 bases from J, the gap between germline ends came to 16 bases. The CDR3 reads CSVVRDARGEQYF. CDR3 DNA sequence: TGCAGCGTTGTCCGGGACGCCAGGGGCGAGCAGTACTTC.

This clone was observed at least ten times. The chain recombines TRBV6-5 with TRBJ2-1; weak D call: TRBD2 (5 bases). V was trimmed by 7 bases and J by 3 bases, leaving 10 bases between them. This CDR3 comprises 13 residues. Germline V gene data show CDR1 as MNHEY and CDR2 as SVGAGI. The CDR3 DNA is TGTGCCAGCAAGAGGGATAGCTACAATGAGCAGTTCTTC. This translates into CASKRDSYNEQFF.